The present T cell receptor beta chain was sequenced within a study of response to subunit inactivated influenza vaccine. This clonotype was detected many times. No antigen is known for it. V shed 0 bases, J shed 7 bases, and the junction held 6 bases outside the gene matches. This CDR3 has 17 amino acids. Germline-derived CDR1 and CDR2 are LNHNV and YYDKDF (reference sequence). Study results and caveats: Each seasonal influenza vaccination recruits few new T cells, the authors suggested.

Each CDR3 protein gets one entry after TCRdb re-called the RT-PCR reads with MiXCR. The sample includes approximately 570,000 distinct CDR3 sequences, 7.5% to 8.5% of them seen just once. The rearrangement uses TRBV15 and TRBJ2-1, with TRBD2 identical over 13 bases. This receptor was taken from a man aged 50 to 69 who received an inactivated influenza vaccine. This material consisted of PBMCs from blood, taken 23 to 25 months after vaccination. The CDR3 nucleotides are TGTGCCACCAGCAGAGATCTTGGACTAGCGGGAGTGAATGAGCAGTTCTTC. It specifies CATSRDLGLAGVNEQFF.